The 30 T cell receptor beta chains below were found in one sample sequenced in a study of shared clonotypes between healthy human individuals. Clones were sequenced by immunoSEQ multiplex PCR, and TCRdb holds only the in-frame ones, with some missing. The sample holds about 510,000 clones, approximately 95% seen once. The sample was naive CD4+ T cells sorted from blood. The subset: CD45RA+ positively selected. The receptors were gathered from a woman in her twenties or thirties in good health.

The rearrangement links TRBV18 to TRBJ2-6; D uncertain. The CDR3 contains 18 residues. Germline CDR1 is KGHSH and CDR2 is LQKENI. Deletions cut 6 bases from V and 0 bases from J, with 18 bases between. CDR3 loop: CASSPGSAALSGANVLTF. DNA of the CDR3: TGTGCCAGCTCGCCTGGGTCCGCCGCTCTCTCTGGGGCCAACGTCCTGACTTTC.

This sequence joins TRBV7-9 and TRBJ1-4; a possible D gene is TRBD1 (6 bases). The CDR3 runs to 13 residues. Germline CDR1 reads SEHNR; CDR2 reads FQNEAQ (reference sequence). Trimming pared 1 base from V and 10 bases from J, leaving 10 bases between. The CDR3 sequence is CASSLDLGAKLFF. The CDR3 region has the DNA TGTGCCAGCAGCTTAGACCTGGGGGCAAAACTGTTTTTT.

This clone has just one count. This sample includes further DNA sequences coding for the same CDR3. The chain recombines TRBV28 with TRBJ1-6, with D hard to call. There are 15 residues in the CDR3. Trimming took off 1 base at V and 0 bases at J, with 4 bases between the two ends. Germline V gene lookup returns CDR1 MDHEN and CDR2 SYDVKM. For the CDR3, the DNA is TGTGCCAGCAGTTTATCAAGCTCCTATAATTCACCCCTCCACTTT. Its protein is CASSLSSSYNSPLHF.

The chain couples TRBV28 to TRBJ2-1; no clear D gene. The CDR3 has 12 amino acids. Trimming left V 2 bases short and J 15 bases short, with 14 bases between. Germline lookup yields CDR1 MDHEN and CDR2 SYDVKM. CDR3 amino acids: CASSLDNLARFF. The CDR3 coding sequence is TGTGCCAGCAGTTTAGACAATCTCGCTCGGTTCTTC. Based on the CDR3 plus reference TRBV28 and TRBJ2-1, the full variable domain is DVKVTQSSRYLVKRTGEKVFLECVQDMDHENMFWYRQDPGLGLRLIYFSYDVKMKEKGDIPEGYSVSREKKERFSLILESASTNQTSMYLCASSLDNLARFFGPGTRLTVL.

The chain combines TRBV7-9 with TRBJ2-7; the match to TRBD1 covers 8 bases. The germline V gene has CDR1 SEHNR and CDR2 FQNEAQ (reference sequence). CDR3 size: 18 residues. With V trimmed by 5 bases and J by 0 bases, 15 bases remained unmatched. The CDR3 reads CASSPDRVVKRSSYEQYF. The CDR3 DNA follows: TGTGCCAGCAGCCCGGACAGGGTGGTTAAACGGAGCTCCTACGAGCAGTACTTC. The variable domain in full, with the rest retrieved from reference TRBV7-9 and TRBJ2-7, is DTGVSQNPRHKITKRGQNVTFRCDPISEHNRLYWYRQTLGQGPEFLTYFQNEAQLEKSRLLSDRFSAERPKGSFSTLEIQRTEQGDSAMYLCASSPDRVVKRSSYEQYFGPGTRLTVT.

This sequence joins TRBV28 and TRBJ2-7; possibly TRBD1 or TRBD2 for D (6 bases each). Trimming took 5 bases from V and 2 from J, leaving 16 bases between them. This CDR3 is 15 amino acids long. Germline lookup yields CDR1 MDHEN and CDR2 SYDVKM. The CDR3 protein is CASSPLGGRPYEQYF. As DNA, the CDR3 is TGTGCCAGCAGTCCCCTCGGGGGCCGACCCTACGAGCAGTACTTC. Combining the CDR3 with reference TRBV28 and TRBJ2-7 gives the whole variable domain DVKVTQSSRYLVKRTGEKVFLECVQDMDHENMFWYRQDPGLGLRLIYFSYDVKMKEKGDIPEGYSVSREKKERFSLILESASTNQTSMYLCASSPLGGRPYEQYFGPGTRLTVT.

The rearrangement uses TRBV27 and TRBJ2-1; 9 nucleotides align to TRBD1. This CDR3 has 14 residues. J was trimmed by 7 bases and V by 4 bases; bases with no gene match: 5. Looked up from germline, CDR1 is MNHEY and CDR2 is SMNVEV (reference sequence). The CDR3 DNA reads as TGTGCCAGCAGTTCGACAGGGGGGTGGAATGAGCAGTTCTTC. Its protein product is CASSSTGGWNEQFF.

This chain links TRBV14 with TRBJ2-2; tentatively, D is TRBD1 (5 bases). Germline V CDR1 and CDR2: SGHDN, FVKESK. This CDR3 region has 12 residues. The V and J ends lost 5 bases and 8 bases respectively, with 9 bases between them. CDR3 sequence (DNA): TGTGCCAGCAGCGCGCAGGGTGGGGAGCTGTTTTTT. Encoded protein: CASSAQGGELFF.

The rearrangement joins TRBV28 to TRBJ1-1; D is ambiguous. This CDR3 is built from 13 residues. Germline values: CDR1 MDHEN, CDR2 SYDVKM. V was pared by 6 bases and J by 4 bases, with 12 bases between. The CDR3 sequence is CASRAEVATEAFF. The DNA for the CDR3 is TGTGCCAGCAGAGCAGAGGTCGCCACTGAAGCTTTCTTT. Together with reference TRBV28 and TRBJ1-1, the CDR3 gives the full variable domain: DVKVTQSSRYLVKRTGEKVFLECVQDMDHENMFWYRQDPGLGLRLIYFSYDVKMKEKGDIPEGYSVSREKKERFSLILESASTNQTSMYLCASRAEVATEAFFGQGTRLTVV.

This clone was picked up one time. J is TRBJ2-1 and V is TRBV6-4, with unresolved D. Germline V gene lookup returns CDR1 MRHNA and CDR2 SNTAGT. The CDR3 loop spans 15 amino acids. The V gene lost 3 bases and the J gene lost 3 bases, with 12 bases spanning the gap. CDR3 DNA sequence: TGTGCCAGCAGTGATTGGGGTAGCAACTACAATGAGCAGTTCTTC. This codes for CASSDWGSNYNEQFF.

The genes are TRBV4-1 and TRBJ2-5; 7 nucleotides match TRBD2. The end of the DNA aligns better with TRBJ2-7, so the J call may be wrong. The CDR3 sequence is 16 residues long. CDR1 MGHRA and CDR2 YSYEKL come from the germline V gene. The CDR3 DNA follows: TGCGCCAGCAGCCAAGATCCGCTAGCGGATGCCTACGAGCAGTACTTC. This gives the protein CASSQDPLADAYEQYF.

The chain has TRBV27 and TRBJ2-7; D is uncertain. V shed 5 bases and J shed 2 bases, with 13 bases lying between them. CDR3 length equals 14 residues. The germline gives CDR1 MNHEY, CDR2 SMNVEV (reference sequence). The CDR3 DNA is TGTGCCAGCAGTCCTTTGACACAGACCTACGAGCAGTACTTC. Protein sequence: CASSPLTQTYEQYF.

This rearrangement joins TRBV10-3 to TRBJ2-7; D not certain. The length of the CDR3 is 12 residues. Deletions cut 5 bases from V and 7 bases from J, with 12 bases between. Germline V gene data show CDR1 as ENHRY and CDR2 as SYGVKD. CDR3 region: CAISPPLGEQYF. CDR3 nucleotides: TGTGCCATCAGTCCCCCTCTCGGGGAGCAGTACTTC.

The rearrangement uses TRBV11-3 and TRBJ2-7; no definite D call. There are 11 residues in the CDR3. The germline V and J ends were trimmed by 5 bases and 5 bases, with 7 bases remaining between them. CDR1 is SGHNT, CDR2 YENEEA, per germline. CDR3 sequence: CASSRGDEQYF. Written as DNA, the CDR3 is TGTGCCAGCAGCCGTGGGGACGAGCAGTACTTC.

This clone was counted a single time. The genes are TRBV7-9 and TRBJ2-2; D possibly corresponds to TRBD2 (5 bases). This CDR3 is built from 15 residues. The germline V and J ends were trimmed by 0 bases and 1 base, with 6 bases remaining between them. Germline values: CDR1 SEHNR, CDR2 FQNEAQ (reference sequence). Here the CDR3 DNA reads TGTGCCAGCAGCTTAGCCGGGATGAACACCGGGGAGCTGTTTTTT. Its protein is CASSLAGMNTGELFF.

This chain uses TRBV5-4 with TRBJ1-2, with 9 bases fitting TRBD1. The CDR3 loop spans 14 amino acids. V lost 3 bases to trimming and J lost 12 bases; unmatched junction nucleotides: 12. The germline V gene has CDR1 SGHNT and CDR2 YYREEE (reference sequence). The chain's CDR3 is CASSSRDRAIGDTF. CDR3 coding DNA: TGTGCCAGCAGCTCCCGGGACAGGGCCATTGGGGACACCTTC. Full variable domain (rest looked up from reference TRBV5-4 and TRBJ1-2): ETGVTQSPTHLIKTRGQQVTLRCSSQSGHNTVSWYQQALGQGPQFIFQYYREEENGRGNFPPRFSGLQFPNYSSELNVNALELDDSALYLCASSSRDRAIGDTFGSGTRLTVV.

The rearrangement uses TRBV19 and TRBJ1-5; D call uncertain. Trimming cost V 5 bases and J 9 bases, with 17 bases left between them. The CDR3 is 14 residues long. Looked up from germline, CDR1 is LNHDA and CDR2 is SQIVND (reference sequence). CDR3: CASSARGETPPQHF. DNA of the CDR3: TGTGCCAGTAGTGCACGCGGGGAGACTCCGCCCCAGCATTTT.

This chain uses TRBV28 with TRBJ1-5; 8 bases are a match to TRBD1. CDR3 size: 15 residues. J gave up 6 bases and V 3 bases, and 7 bases lay outside the gene matches. Germline-derived CDR1 and CDR2 are MDHEN and SYDVKM. CDR3 nucleotide sequence: TGTGCCAGCAGTTTTAGACAGGGGAGGGGTCAGCCCCAGCATTTT. Translation: CASSFRQGRGQPQHF.

This chain connects TRBV11-2 to TRBJ2-2; TRBD2 matches 10 bases. CDR1 SGHAT and CDR2 FQNNGV come from the germline V gene. This CDR3 is 19 amino acids long. Losses at the gene ends were 1 base for V and 4 bases for J; bases not matched to a gene: 12. DNA of the CDR3: TGTGCCAGCAGCTTAGGAGCACTAGCGGGGTCCTTAGGCACCGGGGAGCTGTTTTTT. It specifies CASSLGALAGSLGTGELFF.

The J gene is TRBJ1-1, the V gene TRBV29-1; no reliable D call. Trimming removed 6 bases from V and 0 bases from J, with 8 bases in between. The CDR3 totals 12 residues. CDR1 is SQVTM and CDR2 is ANQGSEA in the germline V gene. The CDR3 DNA reads as TGCAGCGTCTCAGCCATGAACACTGAAGCTTTCTTT. This translates into CSVSAMNTEAFF.

This chain uses TRBV19 with TRBJ1-5; D is uncertain. This CDR3 region has 14 residues. Germline V CDR1 and CDR2: LNHDA, SQIVND (reference sequence). Trimming removed 1 base from V and 1 base from J, with 5 bases in between. The CDR3 is CASSIGGSNQPQHF. CDR3 DNA: TGTGCCAGTAGTATAGGAGGGAGCAATCAGCCCCAGCATTTT.

This rearrangement joins TRBV6-1 to TRBJ1-1; 8 bases are a match to TRBD1. Trimming took 2 bases from V and 5 from J; bases not matched to a gene: 7. The CDR3 sequence is 15 residues long. The germline V gene has CDR1 MNHNS and CDR2 SASEGT. The CDR3 sequence: CASSEWGRTGTEAFF. In DNA form, the CDR3 reads TGTGCCAGCAGTGAATGGGGGAGGACAGGGACTGAAGCTTTCTTT.

The CDR3 region is CASSPRGRGAKNIQYF. The CDR3 DNA reads as TGCGCCAGCAGCCCACGGGGAAGGGGAGCCAAAAACATTCAGTACTTC. V gene TRBV4-1 combines with J gene TRBJ2-4; D could derive from TRBD1 or TRBD2 (5 bases each). The CDR3 spans 16 residues. Germline V gene sequence: CDR1 MGHRA, CDR2 YSYEKL. V shed 4 bases and J shed 0 bases, with 13 bases lying between them.

The CDR3 here is CASSIGEFEPQHF. The DNA for the CDR3 is TGTGCCAGCAGTATCGGGGAATTCGAGCCCCAGCATTTT. The chain has TRBV6-1 and TRBJ1-5; no clear D. The V end was cut by 5 bases, the J end by 8 bases, with 13 bases between. The CDR3 has 13 residues. In germline, CDR1 is MNHNS, CDR2 SASEGT.

V usage is TRBV9 and J usage is TRBJ2-3; no clear D. Per the germline V gene, CDR1 is SGDLS and CDR2 is YYNGEE. This CDR3 has 14 amino acids. Trimming took 0 bases from V and 1 from J, leaving 6 bases between them. The CDR3 DNA follows: TGTGCCAGCAGCGTAGTGGTTGGCACAGATACGCAGTATTTT. Translation gives CASSVVVGTDTQYF.

This clone has just one count. The chain carries TRBV10-3 and TRBJ1-5, with D possibly TRBD1 on 6 matching bases. This CDR3 is 13 amino acids long. The germline gives CDR1 ENHRY, CDR2 SYGVKD. V dropped 10 bases and J dropped 1 base, with 11 bases sitting between them. The CDR3 loop reads CASSRGSNQPQHF. The CDR3 DNA sequence: TGTGCCAGCAGCAGGGGCAGCAATCAGCCCCAGCATTTT.

This clone has more than one count but fewer than ten. The CDR3 region is CASSIQGDQPQHF. Written as DNA, the CDR3 is TGCGCCAGCAGCATCCAGGGTGACCAGCCCCAGCATTTT. The chain joins TRBV5-1 to TRBJ1-5; D is perhaps TRBD1 (5 bases). The V end was cut by 4 bases, the J end by 7 bases, with 12 bases between. CDR1 and CDR2 (germline): SGHRS, YFSETQ. CDR3 length: 13 residues. The full variable domain, completed using reference TRBV5-1 and TRBJ1-5, is KAGVTQTPRYLIKTRGQQVTLSCSPISGHRSVSWYQQTPGQGLQFLFEYFSETQRNKGNFPGRFSGRQFSNSRSEMNVSTLELGDSALYLCASSIQGDQPQHFGDGTRLSIL.

V usage is TRBV28 and J usage is TRBJ1-5; D gene unclear. The germline V and J ends were trimmed by 8 bases and 4 bases, with 6 bases remaining between them. There are 11 residues in the CDR3. Per germline, CDR1 MDHEN and CDR2 SYDVKM. CDR3 sequence (DNA): TGTGCCAGCGGGGAAAATCAGCCCCAGCATTTT. This translates into CASGENQPQHF.

The V and J genes are TRBV11-2 and TRBJ2-7; 10 nucleotides line up with TRBD2. V shed 1 base, J shed 4 bases, and the junction held 4 bases outside the gene matches. The length of the CDR3 is 15 residues. Germline V CDR1 and CDR2: SGHAT, FQNNGV. CDR3 nucleotides: TGTGCCAGCAGCTTAGGTGTAGCGGGAGGTTACGAGCAGTACTTC. It codes for CASSLGVAGGYEQYF.

This chain links TRBV2 with TRBJ1-4; D gene unclear. V lost 7 bases and J lost 0, with 9 bases in between. The CDR3 spans 14 residues. Germline CDR1 and CDR2: SNHLY and FYNNEI. This CDR3 reads CASNMGTTNEKLFF. CDR3 DNA sequence: TGTGCCAGCAATATGGGAACAACTAATGAAAAACTGTTTTTT.